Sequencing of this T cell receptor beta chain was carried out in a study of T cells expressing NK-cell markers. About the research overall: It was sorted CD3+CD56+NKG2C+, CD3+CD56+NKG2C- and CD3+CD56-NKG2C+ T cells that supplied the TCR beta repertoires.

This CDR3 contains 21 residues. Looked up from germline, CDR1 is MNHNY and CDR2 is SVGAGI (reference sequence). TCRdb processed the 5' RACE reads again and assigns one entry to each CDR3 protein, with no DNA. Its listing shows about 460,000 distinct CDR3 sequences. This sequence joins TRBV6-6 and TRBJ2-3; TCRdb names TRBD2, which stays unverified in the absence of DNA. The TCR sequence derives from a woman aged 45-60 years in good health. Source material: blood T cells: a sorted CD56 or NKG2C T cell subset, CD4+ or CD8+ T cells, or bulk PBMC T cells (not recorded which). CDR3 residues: CASSYSSVSLASGRDTDTQYF.